This T cell receptor (beta chain) was identified during a study of vaccination and CD4 T cells after COVID-19. Study conclusions and caveats: Analysis covered relatively few convalescent patients and lacked any early post-infection timepoints.

CD4+ T cells that had been cultured provided DNA sequenced with the Oncomine TCR Beta short-read assay. TCRdb used MiXCR to reprocess the PCR reads, holding one entry per CDR3 protein. The repertoire holds 20,000 to 30,000 distinct CDR3 sequences, with around 69% as singletons. This CDR3 spans 12 amino acids. Germline V gene lookup returns CDR1 DFQATT and CDR2 SNEGSKA (reference sequence). Trimming pared 2 bases from V and 5 bases from J, leaving 9 bases between. Treatment defined: roughly nine-day PBMC culture with coronavirus spike peptide pools or control peptides (ViraFEST assay). Fresh IL-2 medium replaced half the culture medium on days 3 and 7. In the case of this clonotype: Its antigen is undetermined.

The sample was CD4+ T cells from blood, cultured in vitro, taken after SARS-CoV-2 vaccination. The rearrangement uses TRBV20-1 and TRBJ2-5; D is unresolved. The clonotype comes from a human donor who received a COVID-19 vaccine. Here the CDR3 DNA reads TGCAGTGCTAGACAGAGTGGGGAGACCCAGTACTTC. Its protein product is CSARQSGETQYF.